Below are 27 T cell receptor beta chains sequenced from a single sample in a study of blood T cell repertoires in COVID-19 (dated by TCRdb to about 2020). The library was generated by the immunoSEQ multiplex PCR assay. TCRdb retrieved this table from immuneACCESS and kept in-frame rearrangements only. Not all clones are present; in checked studies, unresolved V genes account for under half, and no reason is known for the remainder. The sample yields 300,000 to 350,000 clones; approximately 85% were counted once. 2.2% of the sample is taken by the ten largest. What was sequenced was PBMCs or T cells enriched from blood (not recorded which). The source is a man aged 25 to 40 who had recovered from COVID-19.

This rearrangement joins TRBV2 to TRBJ2-1; D is possibly TRBD2 (6 bases). Deletions cut 8 bases from V and 8 bases from J, with 16 bases between. The CDR3 contains 13 residues. Germline CDR1 SNHLY, CDR2 FYNNEI. The CDR3 nucleotides read TGTGCCAGCTGGGAGGACCAACGCGATGAGCAGTTCTTC. This encodes CASWEDQRDEQFF.

This chain links TRBV2 with TRBJ2-2; D remains unclear. Deletions cut 3 bases from V and 6 bases from J, with 17 bases between. Germline loops: CDR1 SNHLY, CDR2 FYNNEI. CDR3 length: 16 amino acids. The CDR3 spells CASSDSPLVRAGELFF. Written as DNA, the CDR3 is TGTGCCAGCAGTGATTCCCCCCTAGTTCGGGCCGGGGAGCTGTTTTTT.

The genes are TRBV30 and TRBJ1-1, with TRBD1 matching over 8 bases. The CDR3 runs to 11 residues. The V segment lost 8 bases and the J segment 5 bases; nucleotides outside the gene matches: 4. Germline CDR1 is GTSNPN and CDR2 is SVGIG (reference sequence). The CDR3 sequence is CARNRGTEAFF. The DNA of the CDR3 is TGTGCCAGAAACAGGGGGACTGAAGCTTTCTTT.

V gene TRBV3-1 (or the pseudogene TRBV3-2) combines with J gene TRBJ1-2; D not certain. The CDR3 has 12 residues. Per germline, CDR1 LGHDT and CDR2 YNNKEL (reference sequence). V lost 0 bases to trimming and J lost 8 bases, with 7 bases between them. The CDR3 loop reads CASSQENSGYTF. CDR3 in DNA: TGTGCCAGCAGCCAAGAGAACAGCGGCTACACCTTC.

The table lists this clone with a few counts. The chain combines TRBV7-2 with TRBJ1-1, with a possible D match to TRBD1 (5 bases). Trimming removed 5 bases at V and 4 bases at J, with 17 bases between. There are 15 residues in the CDR3. Per the germline V gene, CDR1 is SGHTA and CDR2 is FQGNSA. This CDR3 is CASSKATAGRTEAFF. The DNA of the CDR3 is TGTGCCAGCAGCAAGGCTACGGCGGGGCGCACTGAAGCTTTCTTT.

V is TRBV5-1 and J is TRBJ1-2; TRBD1 matches at 9 bases. Per germline, CDR1 SGHRS and CDR2 YFSETQ. J lost 7 bases, V lost 4 bases, and 8 bases had no gene match. The CDR3 totals 14 residues. The CDR3 reads CASSPTGGKAGYTF. As DNA, the CDR3 is TGCGCCAGCAGCCCGACAGGGGGAAAGGCTGGCTACACCTTC. The full variable domain, completed using reference TRBV5-1 and TRBJ1-2, is KAGVTQTPRYLIKTRGQQVTLSCSPISGHRSVSWYQQTPGQGLQFLFEYFSETQRNKGNFPGRFSGRQFSNSRSEMNVSTLELGDSALYLCASSPTGGKAGYTFGSGTRLTVV.

V and J are TRBV9 and TRBJ1-6; D not certain. Germline CDR1 reads SGDLS; CDR2 reads YYNGEE. With 2 bases removed from V and 10 bases from J, the gap between germline ends came to 10 bases. There are 13 residues in the CDR3. In DNA form, the CDR3 reads TGTGCCAGCAGCGTGAGGGTGCGATCACCCCTCCACTTT. Translation: CASSVRVRSPLHF.

This clone was counted between two and nine times. The chain links TRBV16 to TRBJ1-5; D possibly corresponds to TRBD1 (6 bases). The germline V gene has CDR1 KGHSY and CDR2 FQNENV. Trimming removed 4 bases at V and 7 bases at J, with 11 bases between. The CDR3 length is 13 residues. The CDR3 is CASSPQGNQPQHF. CDR3 sequence (DNA): TGTGCCAGCAGCCCACAGGGTAACCAGCCCCAGCATTTT.

The gene calls are TRBV6-6 and TRBJ1-4, with a weak D call TRBD1 (5 bases). V was cut by 3 bases and J by 4 bases, with 12 bases left in between. Germline loops: CDR1 MNHNY, CDR2 SVGAGI (reference sequence). The CDR3 sequence is 15 residues long. The CDR3 reads CASSYGARFNEKLFF. CDR3 coding DNA: TGTGCCAGCAGTTATGGGGCAAGATTTAATGAAAAACTGTTTTTT.

This clone has a handful of counts. The chain couples TRBV5-4 to TRBJ1-2, with 7 bases lining up with TRBD1. V trimming: 0 bases; J trimming: 3 bases; junction bases outside the gene matches: 5. The length of the CDR3 is 15 residues. Per germline, CDR1 SGHNT and CDR2 YYREEE (reference sequence). The CDR3 DNA reads as TGTGCCAGCAGCTTGGCCGAGCAGGGGGACTATGGCTACACCTTC. This gives the protein CASSLAEQGDYGYTF.

The rearrangement joins TRBV5-4 to TRBJ1-4; TRBD1 matches 7 bases. The CDR3 has 15 residues. V shed 2 bases and J 10 bases; nucleotides not matched to a gene: 11. The V gene's germline CDR1 is SGHNT and CDR2 YYREEE (reference sequence). In nucleotides, the CDR3 is TGTGCCAGCAGCTTTGAAGGGGGCAGTACCGGAAAACTGTTTTTT. Its translation is CASSFEGGSTGKLFF.

This rearrangement joins TRBV11-2 to TRBJ2-7, with 12 bases aligning to TRBD2. CDR1 and CDR2 from the germline V gene are SGHAT and FQNNGV. Trimming took 5 bases from V and 0 from J; bases not matched to a gene: 14. The length of the CDR3 is 19 residues. CDR3 residues: CASSTLAGGLEYLSYEQYF. The DNA of the CDR3 is TGTGCCAGCAGCACACTAGCGGGGGGTTTAGAGTACCTCTCCTACGAGCAGTACTTC.

The count of this clone is one. This chain joins TRBV2 and TRBJ1-1, with a possible D match to TRBD1 (6 bases). The CDR3 runs 14 residues. V was cut by 2 bases and J by 2 bases, with 9 bases left in between. CDR1 SNHLY and CDR2 FYNNEI come from the germline V gene. In DNA form, the CDR3 reads TGTGCCAGCAGTGAACGCAGGGGAAACACTGAAGCTTTCTTT. Its protein product is CASSERRGNTEAFF.

This clone was counted only a few times. The CDR3, as DNA: TGTGCCAGTACCCCCTCCACAGGTTATGGCTACACCTTC. This gives the protein CASTPSTGYGYTF. This sequence joins TRBV19 and TRBJ1-2; D possibly corresponds to TRBD1 (5 bases). This CDR3 region has 13 residues. V was shortened by 7 bases and J by 5 bases, with 14 bases between the two germline ends. CDR1 is LNHDA and CDR2 is SQIVND in the germline V gene (reference sequence).

This clone has only a few counts. This rearrangement joins TRBV6-1 to TRBJ2-5; 9 bases match TRBD2. The V gene end was trimmed by 4 bases and the J gene end by 6 bases; junction bases not matched to a gene: 12. Germline values: CDR1 MNHNS, CDR2 SASEGT. This CDR3 is built from 16 residues. In DNA, the CDR3 is TGTGCCAGCAGTGGCCTCGGCGGGGGGGCCCTGAAGACCCAGTACTTC. The encoded protein is CASSGLGGGALKTQYF.

The genes are TRBV11-1 and TRBJ2-7; tentatively, D is TRBD2 (5 bases). Trimming cost V 5 bases and J 0 bases, with 14 bases left between them. The CDR3 totals 15 residues. CDR1 and CDR2 from the germline V gene are SGHAT and FQDESV (reference sequence). CDR3 sequence: CASSPGRRPSYEQYF. CDR3 sequence (DNA): TGTGCCAGCAGCCCGGGAAGAAGGCCCTCCTACGAGCAGTACTTC.

The chain recombines TRBV3-1 (or the pseudogene TRBV3-2) with TRBJ2-5; weak D call: TRBD1 (5 bases). The CDR3 totals 13 residues. V shed 5 bases and J shed 4 bases, with 11 bases lying between them. Per the germline V gene, CDR1 is LGHDT and CDR2 is YNNKEL (reference sequence). CDR3 DNA: TGTGCCAGCAGCAGGGGTCTACGAGAGACCCAGTACTTC. It specifies CASSRGLRETQYF.

V usage is TRBV4-2 and J usage is TRBJ2-1; a weak D match, TRBD2 (6 bases). Per the germline V gene, CDR1 is LGHNA and CDR2 is YNFKEQ. V was pared by 0 bases and J by 3 bases, with 12 bases between. The CDR3 spans 16 residues. In DNA form, the CDR3 reads TGTGCCAGCAGCCAAGATAGGGCGGGGAGCTACAATGAGCAGTTCTTC. It specifies CASSQDRAGSYNEQFF.

This clone was found many times. CDR3 in DNA: TGCGCCAGCAGCCAAGATCGGGGGGACTACGAGCAGTACTTC. It yields the protein CASSQDRGDYEQYF. The chain joins TRBV4-3 to TRBJ2-7; 7 nucleotides align to TRBD2. The CDR3 extends over 14 amino acids. Trimming removed 0 bases from V and 3 bases from J; junction bases left unmatched: 2. Per the germline V gene, CDR1 is LGHNA and CDR2 is YSLEER.

CDR3 nucleotides: TGTGCCAGCAGTGTAGACAGAAACACCGGGGAGCTGTTTTTT. Protein sequence: CASSVDRNTGELFF. V and J are TRBV2 and TRBJ2-2, with D possibly matching TRBD1 (5 bases). Germline V gene sequence: CDR1 SNHLY, CDR2 FYNNEI. Trimming removed 4 bases from V and 2 bases from J, with 8 bases in between. The length of the CDR3 is 14 residues.

The chain is built from TRBV7-9 and TRBJ1-1; D remains unclear. The CDR3 length is 11 residues. Germline V lookup: CDR1 SEHNR, CDR2 FQNEAQ (reference sequence). Trimming shortened V by 3 bases and J by 11 bases, and 10 bases separated the two germline ends. CDR3 sequence reads: CASSFSERAFF. Here the CDR3 DNA reads TGTGCCAGCAGCTTCAGCGAACGGGCTTTCTTT.

The V call is TRBV5-8, the J call TRBJ2-2; tentative D call: TRBD1 (5 bases). Germline CDR1 is SGHTS and CDR2 is YDEGEE. Trimming shortened V by 5 bases and J by 6 bases, and 17 bases separated the two germline ends. The CDR3 extends over 15 amino acids. The CDR3 DNA reads TGTGCCAGCAGGCCAGGGTGGCAGGATGCCGGGGAGCTGTTTTTT. It is translated as CASRPGWQDAGELFF.

As for this clone: Additional DNA sequences in this sample encode the identical CDR3. This sequence joins TRBV12-3 or TRBV12-4 and TRBJ1-2; D ambiguous. The CDR3 loop spans 13 amino acids. V was pared by 2 bases and J by 1 base, with 5 bases between. As DNA, the CDR3 is TGTGCCAGCAGTTTAAGCATTAACTATGGCTACACCTTC. Translation gives CASSLSINYGYTF.

As regards this clone: Other DNA sequences within the sample encode an identical CDR3. V and J are TRBV9 and TRBJ1-6; 7 bases line up with TRBD1. Germline loops: CDR1 SGDLS, CDR2 YYNGEE. There are 13 residues in the CDR3. J was trimmed by 7 bases and V by 6 bases; bases with no gene match: 4. CDR3 DNA: TGTGCCAGCAACGACAGGGAGAATTCACCCCTCCACTTT. Its translation: CASNDRENSPLHF.

The rearrangement joins TRBV2 to TRBJ2-7; D is unresolved. This CDR3 has 10 residues. Trimming removed 8 bases from V and 4 bases from J, with 6 bases in between. Germline assignment: CDR1 SNHLY and CDR2 FYNNEI. The CDR3: CASQAYEQYF. The CDR3 DNA is TGTGCCAGCCAGGCGTACGAGCAGTACTTC.

This chain links TRBV5-1 with TRBJ2-1; 7 bases map to TRBD2. Germline values: CDR1 SGHRS, CDR2 YFSETQ. The CDR3 spans 13 residues. Unmatched junction bases numbered 3, after V lost 1 base and J lost 8 bases. CDR3: CASSLSGGDEQFF. As DNA, the CDR3 is TGCGCCAGCAGCTTGTCGGGGGGTGATGAGCAGTTCTTC.

The chain is built from TRBV7-2 and TRBJ2-7, with a possible D match to TRBD2 (5 bases). Trimming cost V 5 bases and J 1 base, with 9 bases left between them. The germline CDR1 and CDR2 sequences are SGHTA and FQGNSA. The CDR3 is made up of 13 amino acids. For the CDR3, the DNA is TGTGCCAGCAGCCCTACGGGATCCTACGAGCAGTACTTC. This codes for CASSPTGSYEQYF.